Each of the 15 T cell receptor beta chains below was sequenced from the same sample in a study of CD8 T cells in ankylosing spondylitis. TCRdb called the 5' RACE reads again in MiXCR, with one record for every CDR3 protein. The sample lists approximately 200,000 distinct CDR3 sequences, roughly 13% seen once, with approximately 9.9% in the top ten. The sequenced sample was blood, either unsorted or a sorted T cell fraction (not recorded which). These receptors were taken from a female donor with ankylosing spondylitis or in good health (not recorded which).

In its sample, this clonotype was seen a few times. V usage is TRBV11-2 and J usage is TRBJ2-1, with a weak D call TRBD1 (6 bases). The germline V and J ends were trimmed by 5 bases and 3 bases, with 14 bases remaining between them. Looked up from germline, CDR1 is SGHAT and CDR2 is FQNNGV. The CDR3 is 15 amino acids. The DNA of the CDR3 is TGTGCCAGCAGCCGCCCAGGGGTGGGCTACAATGAGCAGTTCTTC. This translates into CASSRPGVGYNEQFF.

This clonotype has only a few counts. The V call is TRBV12-3 or TRBV12-4, the J call TRBJ2-1, with 13 bases aligning to TRBD2. The length of the CDR3 is 15 residues. V lost 6 bases to trimming and J lost 5 bases; unmatched junction nucleotides: 4. CDR3 loop: CASSAGTSGDNEQFF. The CDR3 coding sequence is TGTGCCAGCAGCGCCGGGACTAGCGGGGACAATGAGCAGTTCTTC.

J is TRBJ2-7 and V is TRBV14; no reliable D call. Looked up from germline, CDR1 is SGHDN and CDR2 is FVKESK. The V and J ends lost 1 base and 1 base respectively, with 11 bases between them. The CDR3 covers 15 residues. CDR3 amino acids: CASSQAHLVSYEQYF. CDR3 in DNA: TGTGCCAGCAGCCAAGCCCACCTAGTATCCTACGAGCAGTACTTC. Drawing the rest from reference TRBV14 and TRBJ2-7, the complete variable domain is EAGVTQFPSHSVIEKGQTVTLRCDPISGHDNLYWYRRVMGKEIKFLLHFVKESKQDESGMPNNRFLAERTGGTYSTLKVQPAELEDSGVYFCASSQAHLVSYEQYFGPGTRLTVT.

This clonotype was counted at least ten times. V gene TRBV28 combines with J gene TRBJ2-1, with 12 bases aligning to TRBD2. Germline loops: CDR1 MDHEN, CDR2 SYDVKM. V was pared by 6 bases and J by 8 bases, with 8 bases of the junction left unmatched. The CDR3 has 15 amino acids. The CDR3 loop reads CASRGLAGGNYEQFF. Here the CDR3 DNA reads TGTGCCAGCAGGGGTCTAGCGGGAGGGAACTATGAGCAGTTCTTC.

The sample holds many counts of this clonotype. The chain links TRBV20-1 to TRBJ2-4, with 9 nucleotides matching TRBD1. J lost 4 bases, V lost 6 bases, and 7 bases had no gene match. The germline CDR1 and CDR2 sequences are DFQATT and SNEGSKA (reference sequence). There are 14 residues in the CDR3. The CDR3 sequence is CSAGRGQGKNIQYF. CDR3 nucleotides: TGCAGTGCCGGGCGGGGACAGGGTAAAAACATTCAGTACTTC.

Note on this clonotype: A much larger clone differs by one base, so this may be a read error. The chain couples TRBV7-9 to TRBJ1-1; D gene unclear. The CDR3 has 11 amino acids. From germline, CDR1 is SEHNR and CDR2 FQNEAQ (reference sequence). In DNA form, the CDR3 reads TGTGCCAGCAACTTAGAAGGCCGGGCTTTCTTT. As protein: CASNLEGRAFF.

Remarks on this clonotype: One end of the junction varies from germline; a read error may be responsible. This sequence joins TRBV20-1 and TRBJ2-7, with 15 bases matching TRBD2. Germline V gene sequence: CDR1 DFQATT, CDR2 SNEGSKA (reference sequence). The CDR3 consists of 18 residues. CDR3 coding DNA: TGCTGTGCTAGAGCAGGGACTAGCGGGAGGCTTTCCTCCTACGAGCAGTACTTC. Its translation is CCARAGTSGRLSSYEQYF.

This clonotype was counted only a few times. The V gene is TRBV30, the J gene TRBJ2-7, with 10 bases identical to TRBD2. Unmatched junction bases numbered 2, after V lost 0 bases and J lost 3 bases. Germline lookup yields CDR1 GTSNPN and CDR2 SVGIG (reference sequence). The CDR3 has 14 residues. CDR3 region: CAWSVLAGYYEQYF. In nucleotides, the CDR3 is TGTGCCTGGAGTGTACTAGCGGGGTACTACGAGCAGTACTTC.

This clonotype was detected ten times or more. The genes are TRBV6-6 and TRBJ2-2; D is undetermined. This CDR3 is 13 amino acids long. The germline CDR1 and CDR2 sequences are MNHNY and SVGAGI (reference sequence). Trimming took 1 base from V and 6 from J, leaving 6 bases between them. CDR3 amino acids: CASSYLEPGELFF. The CDR3 DNA follows: TGTGCCAGCAGTTACTTGGAGCCCGGGGAGCTGTTTTTT.

This clonotype has ten or more counts. The V and J genes are TRBV5-1 and TRBJ2-1; a possible D gene is TRBD1 (5 bases). Germline lookup yields CDR1 SGHRS and CDR2 YFSETQ. The V and J ends lost 0 bases and 12 bases respectively, with 13 bases between them. This CDR3 contains 13 residues. CDR3 amino acids: CASSLANGAMQFF. The CDR3 nucleotides read TGCGCCAGCAGCTTGGCCAATGGGGCGATGCAGTTCTTC.

A remark on this clonotype: Possible read error: a much larger clone is one base away. The V and J genes are TRBV10-3 and TRBJ1-1, with 8 bases matching TRBD1. This CDR3 is 13 amino acids long. Per germline, CDR1 ENHRY and CDR2 SYGVKD. CDR3 sequence reads: CTIRDRMNTEAFF. The CDR3, as DNA: TGTACCATCAGGGACAGGATGAACACTGAAGCTTTCTTT.

The CDR3 region has the DNA TGTGCCAGCTGGGCCTCTAGCGGGAGGGCCCTCCACACCGGGGAGCTGTTTTTT. As protein: CASWASSGRALHTGELFF. The chain is built from TRBV12-3 or TRBV12-4 and TRBJ2-2; TRBD2 aligns across 12 bases. The CDR3 has 18 residues. V was pared by 8 bases and J by 3 bases, with 13 bases of the junction left unmatched.

Details on this clonotype: A much more abundant neighbour one base away suggests this may be a read error. The chain is built from TRBV6-1 and TRBJ1-5; perhaps TRBD1 as D (5 bases). This CDR3 has 14 residues. V shed 6 bases and J shed 5 bases, with 14 bases lying between them. The V gene's germline CDR1 is MNHNS and CDR2 SASEGT. In DNA form, the CDR3 reads TGTGCCAGCAGCGCCGGGGCAGACTATCAGCCCCAGCATTTT. Amino acids: CASSAGADYQPQHF.

This clonotype was seen a few times. The genes are TRBV6-5 and TRBJ1-1, with unresolved D. Germline CDR1 and CDR2: MNHEY and SVGAGI. V was trimmed by 2 bases and J by 5 bases, leaving 15 bases between them. This CDR3 is 15 amino acids long. The CDR3 DNA sequence: TGTGCCAGCAGTTACGTGGACTACCTGGGGACTGAAGCTTTCTTT. Translating gives CASSYVDYLGTEAFF.

This clonotype has ten or more counts. The chain uses TRBV4-2 and TRBJ2-1; 14 nucleotides align to TRBD2. Germline values: CDR1 LGHNA, CDR2 YNFKEQ. V gave up 0 bases and J gave up 5 bases; unmatched junction bases: 9. The CDR3 sequence is 19 residues long. CDR3: CASSQDLTSGRAGDNEQFF. CDR3 coding DNA: TGTGCCAGCAGCCAAGATTTGACTAGCGGGAGGGCCGGTGACAATGAGCAGTTCTTC.